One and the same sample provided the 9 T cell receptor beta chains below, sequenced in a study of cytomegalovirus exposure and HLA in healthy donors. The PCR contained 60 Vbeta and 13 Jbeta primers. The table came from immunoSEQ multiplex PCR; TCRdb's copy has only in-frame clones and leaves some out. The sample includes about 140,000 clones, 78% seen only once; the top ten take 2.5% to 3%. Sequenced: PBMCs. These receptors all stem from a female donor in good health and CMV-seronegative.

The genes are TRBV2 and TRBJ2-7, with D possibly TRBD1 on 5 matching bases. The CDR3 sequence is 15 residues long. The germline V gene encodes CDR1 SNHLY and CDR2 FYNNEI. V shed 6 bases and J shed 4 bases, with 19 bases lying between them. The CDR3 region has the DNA TGTGCCAGCAGGTGGGGCCTACAAGTAGGTTACGAGCAGTACTTC. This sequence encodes CASRWGLQVGYEQYF.

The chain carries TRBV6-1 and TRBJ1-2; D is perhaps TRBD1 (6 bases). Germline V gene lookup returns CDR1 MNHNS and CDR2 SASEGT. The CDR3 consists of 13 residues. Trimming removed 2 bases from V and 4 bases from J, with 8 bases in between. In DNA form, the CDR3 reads TGTGCCAGCAGTGAAACAGGGCCCTATGGCTACACCTTC. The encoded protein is CASSETGPYGYTF.

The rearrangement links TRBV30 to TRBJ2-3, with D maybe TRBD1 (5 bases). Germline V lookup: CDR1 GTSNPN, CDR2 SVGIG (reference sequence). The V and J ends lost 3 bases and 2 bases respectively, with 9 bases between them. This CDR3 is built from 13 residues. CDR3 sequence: CAWSDSYTDTQYF. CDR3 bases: TGTGCCTGGAGCGACAGCTACACAGATACGCAGTATTTT.

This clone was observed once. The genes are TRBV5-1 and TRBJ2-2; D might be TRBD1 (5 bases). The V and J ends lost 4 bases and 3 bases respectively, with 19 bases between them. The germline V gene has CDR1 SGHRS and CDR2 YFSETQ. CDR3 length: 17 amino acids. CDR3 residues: CASSPSARPGHTGELFF. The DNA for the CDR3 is TGCGCCAGCAGCCCCTCCGCGCGGCCAGGGCACACCGGGGAGCTGTTTTTT.

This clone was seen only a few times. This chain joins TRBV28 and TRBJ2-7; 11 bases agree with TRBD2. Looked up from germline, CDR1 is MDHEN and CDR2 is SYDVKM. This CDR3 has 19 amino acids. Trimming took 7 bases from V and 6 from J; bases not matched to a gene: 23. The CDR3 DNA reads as TGTGCCAGCACAAATCTCATAGGGACTAGCGGCGGGGGGGGTGGCGAGCAGTACTTC. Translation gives CASTNLIGTSGGGGGEQYF.

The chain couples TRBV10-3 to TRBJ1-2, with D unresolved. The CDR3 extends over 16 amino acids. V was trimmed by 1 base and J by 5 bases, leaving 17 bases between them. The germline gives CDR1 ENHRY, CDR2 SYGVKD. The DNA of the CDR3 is TGTGCCATCAGTGAGTTCGACGCGGGAAATAGTTATGGCTACACCTTC. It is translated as CAISEFDAGNSYGYTF.

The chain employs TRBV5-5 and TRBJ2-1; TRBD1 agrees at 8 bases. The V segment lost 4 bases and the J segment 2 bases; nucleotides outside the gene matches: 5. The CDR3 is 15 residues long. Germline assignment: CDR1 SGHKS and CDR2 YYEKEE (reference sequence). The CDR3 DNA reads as TGTGCCAGCAGCGTACACAGGGGGGCCTACAATGAGCAGTTCTTC. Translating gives CASSVHRGAYNEQFF.

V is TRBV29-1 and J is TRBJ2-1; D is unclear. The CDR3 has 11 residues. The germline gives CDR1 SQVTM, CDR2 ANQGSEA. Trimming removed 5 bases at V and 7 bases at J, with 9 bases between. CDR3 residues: CSVSGANEQFF. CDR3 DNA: TGCAGCGTTAGTGGAGCGAATGAGCAGTTCTTC.

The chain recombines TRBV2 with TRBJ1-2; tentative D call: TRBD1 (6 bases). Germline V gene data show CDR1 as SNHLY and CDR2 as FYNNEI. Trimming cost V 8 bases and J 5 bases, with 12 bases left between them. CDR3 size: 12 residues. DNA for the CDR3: TGTGCCAGCCATCCAGGGGATTATGGCTACACCTTC. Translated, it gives CASHPGDYGYTF.